This TCR beta chain came from a study of cytomegalovirus exposure and HLA in healthy donors. Germline V lookup: CDR1 SGHTS, CDR2 YDEGEE. The trim removed 5 bases at V and 0 bases at J, leaving 18 bases unmatched. The CDR3 has 19 amino acids. Amplification used 60 Vbeta primers and 13 Jbeta primers. The table came from immunoSEQ multiplex PCR; TCRdb's copy has only in-frame clones and leaves some out. In the table there are approximately 150,000 clones, 60% to 85% of which are singletons. The gene calls are TRBV5-8 and TRBJ2-7; 9 bases match TRBD1. The sample comprised PBMCs. This sequence originates from a man aged 35 to 55 in good health and CMV-seronegative. CDR3 nucleotide sequence: TGTGCCAGCAGACATGACAGGGGGGGGGATTTTTCGAGCTCCTACGAGCAGTACTTC. Protein: CASRHDRGGDFSSSYEQYF.